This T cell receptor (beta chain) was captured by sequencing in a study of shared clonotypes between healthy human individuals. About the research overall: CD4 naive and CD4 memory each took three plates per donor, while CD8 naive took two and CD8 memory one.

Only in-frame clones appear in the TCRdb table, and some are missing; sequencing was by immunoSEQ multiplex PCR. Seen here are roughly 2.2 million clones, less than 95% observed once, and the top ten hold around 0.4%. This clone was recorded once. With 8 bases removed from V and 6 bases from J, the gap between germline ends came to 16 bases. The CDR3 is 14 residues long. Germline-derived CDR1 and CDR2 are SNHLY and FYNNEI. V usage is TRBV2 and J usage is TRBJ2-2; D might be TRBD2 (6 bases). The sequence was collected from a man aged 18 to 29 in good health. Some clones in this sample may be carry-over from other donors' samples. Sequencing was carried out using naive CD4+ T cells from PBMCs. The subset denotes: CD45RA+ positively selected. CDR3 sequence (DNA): TGTGCCAGCCGCCCCCGGGAGTATCCCGGGGAGCTGTTTTTT. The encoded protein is CASRPREYPGELFF.